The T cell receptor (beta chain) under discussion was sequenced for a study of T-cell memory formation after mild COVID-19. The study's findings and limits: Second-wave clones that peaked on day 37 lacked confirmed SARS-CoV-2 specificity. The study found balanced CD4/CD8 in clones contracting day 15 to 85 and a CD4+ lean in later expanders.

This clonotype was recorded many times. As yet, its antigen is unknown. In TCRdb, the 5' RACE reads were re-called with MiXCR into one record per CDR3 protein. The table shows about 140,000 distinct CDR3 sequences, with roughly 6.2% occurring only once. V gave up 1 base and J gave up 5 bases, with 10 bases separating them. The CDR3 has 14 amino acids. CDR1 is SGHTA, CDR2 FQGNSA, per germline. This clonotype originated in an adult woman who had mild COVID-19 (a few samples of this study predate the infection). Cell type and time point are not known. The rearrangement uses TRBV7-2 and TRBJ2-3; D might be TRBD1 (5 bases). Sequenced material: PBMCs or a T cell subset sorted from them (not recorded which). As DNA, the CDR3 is TGTGCCAGCAGCTTAGTGCAGGGTGGAGATACGCAGTATTTT. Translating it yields CASSLVQGGDTQYF.